The 27 T cell receptor beta chains in this list originate from one sample, sequenced in a study of blood T cell repertoires in COVID-19. Profiling relied on immunoSEQ multiplex PCR, and the TCRdb table lists in-frame clones only, not all of them. The table records about 140,000 clones, around 81% of them present only once. The specimen was peripheral blood. These receptors originate from an older woman with acute or convalescent COVID-19.

This clone came up once. This chain connects TRBV27 to TRBJ1-4; 7 positions agree with TRBD1. The CDR3 consists of 15 residues. V lost 5 bases to trimming and J lost 3 bases; unmatched junction nucleotides: 6. Germline lookup yields CDR1 MNHEY and CDR2 SMNVEV (reference sequence). The CDR3 DNA reads TGTGCCAGCAGTCCACAGGGGTTCGCTAATGAAAAACTGTTTTTT. This encodes CASSPQGFANEKLFF. The variable domain in full, completed from reference TRBV27 and TRBJ1-4, reads EAQVTQNPRYLITVTGKKLTVTCSQNMNHEYMSWYRQDPGLGLRQIYYSMNVEVTDKGDVPEGYKVSRKEKRNFPLILESPSPNQTSLYFCASSPQGFANEKLFFGSGTQLSVL.

This clone was detected only once. This sequence joins TRBV30 and TRBJ2-7, with D unresolved. V was shortened by 2 bases and J by 2 bases, with 4 bases between the two germline ends. Germline CDR1 and CDR2: GTSNPN and SVGIG (reference sequence). This CDR3 contains 11 residues. Here the CDR3 reads CAWSPAYEQYF. The CDR3 DNA is TGTGCCTGGAGTCCCGCCTACGAGCAGTACTTC.

V usage is TRBV11-2 and J usage is TRBJ2-7, with 7 bases aligning to TRBD1. This CDR3 spans 15 amino acids. The V gene end was trimmed by 3 bases and the J gene end by 3 bases; junction bases not matched to a gene: 8. Germline V lookup: CDR1 SGHAT, CDR2 FQNNGV. The CDR3 region has the DNA TGTGCCAGCAGCTTTCCGGGACAGATAAACTACGAGCAGTACTTC. Residues: CASSFPGQINYEQYF.

V gene TRBV7-2 combines with J gene TRBJ2-1; 12 bases agree with TRBD2. The germline CDR1 and CDR2 sequences are SGHTA and FQGNSA. After removal of 1 base from V and 10 bases from J, the junction contained 5 bases not matched to a gene. The CDR3 consists of 15 residues. In nucleotides, the CDR3 is TGTGCCAGCAGCTTAGGATTACTAGCGGGGGGAGAGCAGTTCTTC. Protein sequence: CASSLGLLAGGEQFF. The variable domain in full, completed from reference TRBV7-2 and TRBJ2-1, reads GAGVSQSPSNKVTEKGKDVELRCDPISGHTALYWYRQSLGQGLEFLIYFQGNSAPDKSGLPSDRFSAERTGGSVSTLTIQRTQQEDSAVYLCASSLGLLAGGEQFFGPGTRLTVL.

A few counts support this clone. V and J are TRBV2 and TRBJ1-3; weak D call: TRBD1 (5 bases). Germline values: CDR1 SNHLY, CDR2 FYNNEI. The CDR3 contains 15 residues. V lost 1 base to trimming and J lost 0 bases, with 7 bases between them. The CDR3 region has the DNA TGTGCCAGCAGTGAAGGCAGGGTCTCTGGAAACACCATATATTTT. It encodes CASSEGRVSGNTIYF.

The chain carries TRBV4-3 and TRBJ1-6; D perhaps matches TRBD1 (6 bases). Trimming cost V 0 bases and J 8 bases, with 17 bases left between them. CDR3 length equals 17 residues. CDR1 is LGHNA and CDR2 is YSLEER in the germline V gene. The CDR3 sequence is CASSQDRTTGGDSPLHF. The CDR3 DNA sequence: TGCGCCAGCAGCCAAGATCGCACGACAGGAGGAGATTCACCCCTCCACTTT.

The chain carries TRBV25-1 and TRBJ1-4; TRBD1 might be the D (6 bases). Per germline, CDR1 MGHDK and CDR2 SYGVNS. This CDR3 has 11 residues. The CDR3 DNA reads TGTGGGGGCAGGGGTTGTGAAAAACTGTTTTTT. Amino acid sequence: CGGRGCEKLFF.

CDR3 nucleotides: TGTGCCAGCAGTTTATTCGGGAACGAGCAGTACTTC. It translates to CASSLFGNEQYF. This chain uses TRBV12-3 or TRBV12-4 with TRBJ2-7, with D perhaps TRBD2 (5 bases). V lost 2 bases and J lost 5, with 7 bases in between. The CDR3 has 12 amino acids.

The genes are TRBV5-1 and TRBJ2-7; TRBD2 is a possible D gene (6 bases). Trimming stripped 3 bases from V and 1 base from J, with 14 bases between. Germline V gene lookup returns CDR1 SGHRS and CDR2 YFSETQ. This CDR3 contains 15 residues. CDR3 in amino acids: CASSSNTGGSYEQYF. In DNA, the CDR3 is TGCGCCAGCAGCTCCAACACCGGGGGTTCCTACGAGCAGTACTTC.

The J gene is TRBJ1-6, the V gene TRBV19; 7 bases map to TRBD1. CDR3 size: 16 residues. Per germline, CDR1 LNHDA and CDR2 SQIVND (reference sequence). V was pared by 7 bases and J by 4 bases, with 10 bases of the junction left unmatched. CDR3 residues: CASTKRTGEYNSPLHF. CDR3 DNA: TGTGCCAGTACCAAAAGGACAGGCGAATATAATTCACCCCTCCACTTT.

This clone was picked up one time. The chain carries TRBV30 and TRBJ1-2; 9 positions agree with TRBD1. Germline-derived CDR1 and CDR2 are GTSNPN and SVGIG (reference sequence). V lost 2 bases, J lost 0 bases, and 7 bases stayed unmatched. The CDR3 is made up of 16 amino acids. CDR3 loop: CAWSTGGATANYGYTF. Here the CDR3 DNA reads TGTGCCTGGAGTACAGGGGGCGCCACCGCTAACTATGGCTACACCTTC. Full variable domain (rest looked up from reference TRBV30 and TRBJ1-2): SQTIHQWPATLVQPVGSPLSLECTVEGTSNPNLYWYRQAAGRGLQLLFYSVGIGQISSEVPQNLSASRPQDRQFILSSKKLLLSDSGFYLCAWSTGGATANYGYTFGSGTRLTVV.

The rearrangement links TRBV7-2 to TRBJ1-4, with unresolved D. V was clipped by 5 bases and J by 8 bases, with 12 bases between them. Germline V CDR1 and CDR2: SGHTA, FQGNSA. The length of the CDR3 is 13 residues. The CDR3 bases are TGTGCCAGCAGCACAGCGGTAGGAGAAAAACTGTTTTTT. It encodes CASSTAVGEKLFF.

V and J are TRBV29-1 and TRBJ2-1; 15 bases map to TRBD2. Germline assignment: CDR1 SQVTM and CDR2 ANQGSEA. Trimming cost V 4 bases and J 6 bases; bases outside gene matches: 4. CDR3 length: 15 amino acids. The DNA of the CDR3 is TGCAGCGTTGGGACTAGCGGGAGGGCCCGCAATGAGCAGTTCTTC. Its protein product is CSVGTSGRARNEQFF.

This clone showed up just once. The chain carries TRBV11-2 and TRBJ2-1, with TRBD2 as a possible D gene (7 bases). Germline lookup yields CDR1 SGHAT and CDR2 FQNNGV. The CDR3 runs to 16 residues. V gave up 5 bases and J gave up 4 bases, with 18 bases separating them. CDR3 bases: TGTGCCAGCAGCCACCTCAGGGGACTAAGGTACAATGAGCAGTTCTTC. It is translated as CASSHLRGLRYNEQFF.

J is TRBJ2-3 and V is TRBV18; 9 bases agree with TRBD1. The V and J ends lost 10 bases and 4 bases, in that order; junction bases with no gene match: 12. Germline V CDR1 and CDR2: KGHSH, LQKENI. The CDR3 totals 15 residues. The DNA for the CDR3 is TGTGCCACCGACGCCACGGGACAGGGCGCAGATACGCAGTATTTT. As protein: CATDATGQGADTQYF.

The rearrangement uses TRBV4-3 and TRBJ1-4, with TRBD1 matching 7 bases. The germline V gene has CDR1 LGHNA and CDR2 YSLEER. The CDR3 is made up of 14 amino acids. V was clipped by 4 bases and J by 5 bases; unmatched bases: 4. The CDR3 nucleotides read TGCGCCAGCAGCCTTGGGACAGAGAATGAAAAACTGTTTTTT. It codes for CASSLGTENEKLFF.

The chain is built from TRBV14 and TRBJ2-7; 9 bases map to TRBD1. Germline V gene lookup returns CDR1 SGHDN and CDR2 FVKESK. Losses at the gene ends were 6 bases for V and 5 bases for J; bases not matched to a gene: 14. This CDR3 contains 16 residues. The CDR3 protein is CASSLLPGQGLHEQYF. Written as DNA, the CDR3 is TGTGCCAGCAGTCTACTCCCGGGACAGGGCTTACACGAGCAGTACTTC.

The chain uses TRBV14 and TRBJ2-2, with TRBD2 matching 15 bases. CDR1 is SGHDN and CDR2 is FVKESK in the germline V gene. This CDR3 spans 18 amino acids. The ends lost 4 bases at V and 4 bases at J; junction bases unmatched: 7. The chain's CDR3 is CASSLRTSGRAFTGELFF. The CDR3 nucleotides read TGTGCCAGCAGCCTAAGGACTAGCGGGAGGGCATTCACCGGGGAGCTGTTTTTT.

The rearrangement uses TRBV3-1 (or the pseudogene TRBV3-2) and TRBJ2-1, with a possible D match to TRBD1 (5 bases). The V end was cut by 1 base, the J end by 0 bases, with 13 bases between. Germline CDR1 LGHDT, CDR2 YNNKEL (reference sequence). CDR3 size: 17 residues. The CDR3 reads CASSQGWGTGSYNEQFF. The CDR3 DNA sequence: TGTGCCAGCAGCCAAGGTTGGGGCACGGGCTCCTACAATGAGCAGTTCTTC.

This clone was seen just once. The chain joins TRBV24-1 to TRBJ1-5, with D perhaps TRBD1 (6 bases). There are 16 residues in the CDR3. V was pared by 4 bases and J by 0 bases, with 12 bases between. Germline V lookup: CDR1 KGHDR, CDR2 SFDVKD. The CDR3 here is CATSEAGTTSNQPQHF. The CDR3 coding sequence is TGTGCCACCAGTGAGGCCGGGACAACTAGCAATCAGCCCCAGCATTTT.

The rearrangement joins TRBV27 to TRBJ1-5; D is uncertain. Germline V lookup: CDR1 MNHEY, CDR2 SMNVEV (reference sequence). V was cut by 5 bases and J by 0 bases, with 14 bases left in between. CDR3 length equals 16 residues. The CDR3 coding sequence is TGTGCCAGCAGTCCCCAAGCTCGCGATAGCAATCAGCCCCAGCATTTT. As protein: CASSPQARDSNQPQHF.

This clone has ten or more counts. This chain links TRBV19 with TRBJ1-1; weak D call: TRBD1 (5 bases). The length of the CDR3 is 14 residues. The V gene lost 1 base and the J gene lost 1 base, with 7 bases spanning the gap. In germline, CDR1 is LNHDA, CDR2 SQIVND (reference sequence). The CDR3 sequence: CASSIGQSNTEAFF. CDR3 nucleotides: TGTGCCAGTAGTATAGGACAGTCGAACACTGAAGCTTTCTTT.

The chain links TRBV5-1 to TRBJ2-1; 10 nucleotides align to TRBD2. With V trimmed by 3 bases and J by 7 bases, 7 bases remained unmatched. The CDR3 runs 15 residues. Germline V gene lookup returns CDR1 SGHRS and CDR2 YFSETQ. The CDR3 region has the DNA TGCGCCAGCAGCTCACCTAGCGGGAGTGGAAATGAGCAGTTCTTC. Translation: CASSSPSGSGNEQFF.

The CDR3 DNA sequence: TGCGCCAGCAAAGTGGAGCTAGCGGGTTACAATGAGCAGTTCTTC. Translating gives CASKVELAGYNEQFF. The chain links TRBV4-3 to TRBJ2-1, with 8 bases fitting TRBD2. This CDR3 contains 15 residues. Per germline, CDR1 LGHNA and CDR2 YSLEER. V dropped 7 bases and J dropped 4; count of bases not matched to a gene: 9.

V and J are TRBV7-9 and TRBJ2-1; 8 bases line up with TRBD1. The ends lost 1 base at V and 4 bases at J; junction bases unmatched: 3. The CDR3 runs 15 residues. Germline V CDR1 and CDR2: SEHNR, FQNEAQ (reference sequence). In DNA form, the CDR3 reads TGTGCCAGCAGCTTAGGACAGGGGCGATACAATGAGCAGTTCTTC. Translating it yields CASSLGQGRYNEQFF. The full variable domain, with the rest looked up from reference TRBV7-9 and TRBJ2-1, is DTGVSQNPRHKITKRGQNVTFRCDPISEHNRLYWYRQTLGQGPEFLTYFQNEAQLEKSRLLSDRFSAERPKGSFSTLEIQRTEQGDSAMYLCASSLGQGRYNEQFFGPGTRLTVL.

V gene TRBV19 combines with J gene TRBJ1-1, with D possibly TRBD1 on 5 matching bases. V was pared by 3 bases and J by 4 bases, with 12 bases between. There are 14 residues in the CDR3. In germline, CDR1 is LNHDA, CDR2 SQIVND (reference sequence). CDR3 residues: CASSILRQSTEAFF. CDR3 DNA sequence: TGTGCCAGTAGTATTCTCCGACAGAGCACTGAAGCTTTCTTT.

This clone was recorded once. The rearrangement joins TRBV15 to TRBJ1-4; the match to TRBD1 covers 7 bases. Trimming at V came to 8 bases and at J to 7 bases, leaving 7 bases not matched to a gene. CDR3 length: 13 amino acids. Germline CDR1 LNHNV, CDR2 YYDKDF (reference sequence). The CDR3 sequence is CATSTGLGEKLFF. CDR3 in DNA: TGTGCCACCTCGACAGGGCTGGGTGAAAAACTGTTTTTT. Filled out from reference TRBV15 and TRBJ1-4, the complete variable domain reads DAMVIQNPRYQVTQFGKPVTLSCSQTLNHNVMYWYQQKSSQAPKLLFHYYDKDFNNEADTPDNFQSRRPNTSFCFLDIRSPGLGDTAMYLCATSTGLGEKLFFGSGTQLSVL.